The TCR beta chain under discussion was sequenced for a study of CD8+ T cells in alopecia areata. Study information: Treated patients were given 5 to 10 mg oral tofacitinib twice daily. Once tofacitinib had been taken for 6 to 18 months, 6 months off drug followed.

After removal of 3 bases from V and 0 bases from J, the junction contained 10 bases not matched to a gene. This CDR3 comprises 17 residues. Germline V CDR1 and CDR2: MDHEN, SYDVKM. Worth noting for this clone: Its cognate antigen is unknown.

Study results and limitations: There were also resident alphabeta T cells of normal skin sequenced in scalp samples.

TCR sequencing used cDNA made by reverse transcription of extracted RNA. The table came from immunoSEQ multiplex PCR; TCRdb's copy has only in-frame clones and leaves some out. The table records approximately 57,000 clones, about 96% of them present only once. The TCR sequence derives from a human donor with alopecia areata. The material sequenced was CD8+ T cells sorted from blood, taken at week 0. The chain is built from TRBV28 and TRBJ2-7; TRBD1 aligns across 8 bases. Written as DNA, the CDR3 is TGTGCCAGCAGTTTGCCGGCCGGACAGGGATCCTCCTACGAGCAGTACTTC. This translates into CASSLPAGQGSSYEQYF.